This T cell receptor beta chain was profiled in a study of Ad26.COV2.S vaccination and SARS-CoV-2 variants. Study as a whole: Once or twice, 56 days apart, Ad26.COV2.S was delivered intramuscularly. Notes on the study in general: Placebo recipients trailed vaccine recipients in spike-specific TCR breadth.

Stated treatment: around 19 received Ad26.COV2.S at low or high dose, single or two shots; about 5 received placebo; per-sample allocation not given. Samples were taken on day 63 after the first vaccine or placebo injection. A Boston donor was an adult aged 18-55 years. What was given as vaccine was an Ad26 vector encoding Wuhan-strain SARS-CoV-2 spike. To note about this clone: The antigen is not known.

Using immunoSEQ multiplex PCR, the repertoire was profiled, and TCRdb retains in-frame clones only, with some absent. Of around 300,000 clones in the sample, 85% to 90% are singletons; the top ten hold around 5.5%. V lost 4 bases to trimming and J lost 6 bases; unmatched junction nucleotides: 6. Germline V CDR1 and CDR2: SGHRS, YFSETQ. The CDR3 contains 13 residues. J is TRBJ1-1 and V is TRBV5-1, with 7 bases lining up with TRBD1. This clonotype was sampled from a person between 18 and 60 years old who received the Ad26.COV2.S COVID-19 vaccine or a placebo. The sample was peripheral blood, taken in a trial of Ad26.COV2.S vaccine versus placebo. The CDR3 reads CASSHIDRAEAFF. CDR3 DNA sequence: TGCGCCAGCAGCCATATCGACAGGGCTGAAGCTTTCTTT.